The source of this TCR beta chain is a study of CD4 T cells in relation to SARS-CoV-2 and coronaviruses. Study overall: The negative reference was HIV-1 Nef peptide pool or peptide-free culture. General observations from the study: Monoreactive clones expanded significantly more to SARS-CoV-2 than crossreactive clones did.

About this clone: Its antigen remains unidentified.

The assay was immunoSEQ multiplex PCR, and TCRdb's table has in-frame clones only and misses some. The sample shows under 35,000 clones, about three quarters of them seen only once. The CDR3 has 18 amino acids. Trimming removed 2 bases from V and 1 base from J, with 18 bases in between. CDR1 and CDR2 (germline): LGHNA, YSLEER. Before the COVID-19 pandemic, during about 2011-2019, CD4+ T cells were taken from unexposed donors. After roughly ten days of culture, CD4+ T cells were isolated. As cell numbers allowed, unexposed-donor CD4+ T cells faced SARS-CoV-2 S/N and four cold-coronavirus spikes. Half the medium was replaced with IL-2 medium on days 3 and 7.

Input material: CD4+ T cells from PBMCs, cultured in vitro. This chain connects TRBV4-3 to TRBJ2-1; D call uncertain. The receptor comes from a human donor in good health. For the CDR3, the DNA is TGCGCCAGCAGCCAAAATCCTCCGGCCACAATTTCCTACAATGAGCAGTTCTTC. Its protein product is CASSQNPPATISYNEQFF.